Presented here are 6 T cell receptor beta chains from one specimen sequenced in a study of OX40 agonist ivuxolimab in advanced cancers. Profiling relied on immunoSEQ multiplex PCR, and the TCRdb table lists in-frame clones only, not all of them. The table includes tens of thousands of clones, about 81% detected once. Sequenced material: CD4+ or CD8+ T cells sorted from blood, taken in a trial of the OX40 agonist ivuxolimab. These receptors originate from an adult with an advanced solid tumor such as melanoma, head and neck, liver or kidney cancer.

The chain couples TRBV6-5 to TRBJ1-2, with unresolved D. The V gene lost 2 bases and the J gene lost 8 bases, with 15 bases spanning the gap. In germline, CDR1 is MNHEY, CDR2 SVGAGI. The CDR3 has 14 residues. CDR3 sequence: CASSYRNLLAGYTF. Here the CDR3 DNA reads TGTGCCAGCAGTTACCGAAACTTACTCGCGGGCTACACCTTC.

The CDR3 sequence: CASSIGAGSVEKLFF. The CDR3, as DNA: TGCGCCAGCAGCATCGGGGCAGGGTCGGTAGAAAAACTGTTTTTT. The chain joins TRBV4-3 to TRBJ1-4; maybe TRBD1 (5 bases). Per the germline V gene, CDR1 is LGHNA and CDR2 is YSLEER. The CDR3 has 15 residues. The V gene lost 5 bases and the J gene lost 8 bases, with 18 bases spanning the gap.

This chain joins TRBV6-1 and TRBJ1-5; D gene unclear. Per germline, CDR1 MNHNS and CDR2 SASEGT. The CDR3 is 12 amino acids. V lost 6 bases and J 5 bases, leaving 8 bases between the germline ends. CDR3 protein: CASSWNDQPQHF. DNA of the CDR3: TGTGCCAGCAGCTGGAACGATCAGCCCCAGCATTTT.

Here the CDR3 DNA reads TGTGCCAGCAGCTCACAACAGAACACTGAAGCTTTCTTT. Protein sequence: CASSSQQNTEAFF. J is TRBJ1-1 and V is TRBV11-2; D not certain. Between the trimmed V and J ends, which lost 4 bases and 1 base, there was a span of 7 bases. The CDR3 sequence is 13 residues long. CDR1 and CDR2 (germline): SGHAT, FQNNGV.

The chain employs TRBV7-2 and TRBJ1-4; D is perhaps TRBD1 (6 bases). The CDR3 sequence is 16 residues long. Germline V lookup: CDR1 SGHTA, CDR2 FQGNSA. Trimming took off 5 bases at V and 4 bases at J, with 17 bases between the two ends. This CDR3 reads CASSPQLGASNEKLFF. DNA of the CDR3: TGTGCCAGCAGCCCGCAGTTGGGGGCTAGTAATGAAAAACTGTTTTTT.

The rearrangement links TRBV6-5 to TRBJ1-6, with 10 bases lining up with TRBD1. Germline assignment: CDR1 MNHEY and CDR2 SVGAGI. The CDR3 totals 15 residues. The V and J ends lost 7 bases and 7 bases, in that order; junction bases with no gene match: 7. The CDR3 loop reads CASNNGQGENSPLHF. The CDR3, as DNA: TGTGCCAGCAACAACGGACAGGGGGAAAATTCACCCCTCCACTTT.